A selection of T cell receptor beta chains follows, all from one sample in a study of T cell repertoires in cytomegalovirus infection. Via MiXCR, TCRdb re-called the reads, giving one row per CDR3 protein. This table holds 650,000 to 900,000 distinct CDR3 sequences, about 28% found once. These receptors are not linked to any known antigen. Sequences were derived from cultured CD8+ T cells from PBMCs, sampled from culture after CMV antigen stimulation. These receptors came from a human donor in good health (CMV status not recorded). Some clones in this sample may be carry-over from other donors' samples. CDR3s include the opening cysteine and the closing phenylalanine or tryptophan. D genes are given only for firm matches. Size tells how often a clone was seen (once, few, many) or the class of an expanded clone, and some rows leave it out.

j_call clone_size d_call v_call cdr3_nt cdr3_aa
TRBJ1-5 many NA TRBV7-9 TGTGCCAGCAGCTTGTCCGGGGGCAGGATCAATCAGCCCCAGCATTTT CASSLSGGRINQPQHF
TRBJ2-2 few TRBD1 TRBV6-2/TRBV6-3 TGTGCCAGCAGTTACTCTCGACAGGGGGGAAACACCGGGGAGCTGTTTTTT CASSYSRQGGNTGELFF
TRBJ1-1 NA TRBD1 TRBV7-9 TGTGCCAGCAGCCGGCGGACAGGGAAGAACACTGAAGCTTTCTTT CASSRRTGKNTEAFF
TRBJ1-4 NA NA TRBV11-2 TGTGCCAGCAGCTCCCGAGAATTTAATGAAAAACTGTTTTTT CASSSREFNEKLFF
TRBJ1-4 NA NA TRBV2 TGTGCCAGCGACGGGGAAGGGTATGGAAAACTGTTTTTT CASDGEGYGKLFF
TRBJ1-5 NA NA TRBV6-2/TRBV6-3 TGTGCCAGCAGTTACCCCGTGTCAACTAGCAATCAGCCCCAGCATTTT CASSYPVSTSNQPQHF
TRBJ2-5 many TRBD2 TRBV7-2 TGTGCCAGCAGCTTATCGGGCGGGGGTGGTGTTGAGACCCAGTACTTC CASSLSGGGGVETQYF
TRBJ1-5 few NA TRBV20-1 TGCAGTGCTGAAGGTGGTGAACAGTATAGCAATCAGCCCCAGCATTTT CSAEGGEQYSNQPQHF
TRBJ2-6 few NA TRBV5-6 TGTGCCAGCAGCTTGGATGGAGGGTGGACTGGGGCCAACGTCCTGACTTTC CASSLDGGWTGANVLTF
TRBJ1-1 many NA TRBV6-1 TGTGCCAGCAGTGCAGGACAGTTGAACACTGAAGCTTTCTTT CASSAGQLNTEAFF
TRBJ2-5 few NA TRBV19 TGTGCCAGTAGTATTTGGGTGGAAGAGACCCAGTACTTC CASSIWVEETQYF
TRBJ1-6 NA NA TRBV27 TGTGCCAGCAGTTTAGGCGGGAACTATAATTCACCCCTCCACTTT CASSLGGNYNSPLHF
TRBJ1-1 NA NA TRBV19 TGTGCCAGTACCAAAGACAGACGGAACACTGAAGCTTTCTTT CASTKDRRNTEAFF
TRBJ2-1 NA TRBD2 TRBV6-2/TRBV6-3 TGTGCCAGCAGACTAGCGGGGTCCTACAATGAGCAGTTCTTC CASRLAGSYNEQFF
TRBJ1-5 few NA TRBV6-5 TGTGCCAGCAGTTACTCGGTCGGAGTCTATAGCAATCAGCCCCAGCATTTT CASSYSVGVYSNQPQHF
TRBJ1-4 few NA TRBV4-2 TGTGCCAGCAGCCAAGAGAGAAGGGTTGAAAAACTGTTTTTT CASSQERRVEKLFF
TRBJ2-3 few NA TRBV6-2/TRBV6-3 TGTGCCAGCAGCCGGGGCCCGGTAAGGGATACGCAGTATTTT CASSRGPVRDTQYF
TRBJ1-1 NA NA TRBV7-2 TGTGCCAGCAGCCCCCGTAGGCAGGCGAACACTGAAGCTTTCTTT CASSPRRQANTEAFF
TRBJ2-3 few NA TRBV5-6 TGTGCCAGCAGCTTTTCTATTAAGCTGACCACAGATACGCAGTATTTT CASSFSIKLTTDTQYF
TRBJ1-2 NA TRBD1 TRBV9 TGTGCCAGCACCCAAGCAGGGGGCGGCTACACCTTC CASTQAGGGYTF
TRBJ1-1 NA NA TRBV5-1 TGCGCCAGCAGCTCCAAAGTGGCAACTGAAGCTTTCTTT CASSSKVATEAFF
TRBJ1-5 few NA TRBV28 TGTGCCAGCAGTTTACTTGCCTTAGGGGGGAATCAGCCCCAGCATTTT CASSLLALGGNQPQHF
TRBJ2-1 few TRBD1 TRBV4-1 TGCGCCAGCAGCCTCGGGACAGACGGTGAGCAGTTCTTC CASSLGTDGEQFF
TRBJ1-5 few NA TRBV20-1 TGCAGTGCTAGGCAAATCCTGGGGGGCACTCAGCCCCAGCATTTT CSARQILGGTQPQHF
TRBJ1-6 NA NA TRBV27 TGTGCCAGCTCTCCCGGCCCGCGAAATTCACCCCTCCACTTT CASSPGPRNSPLHF
TRBJ2-2 many NA TRBV7-2 TGTGCCAGCAGCCGAAAGCGGGTCAGGGCTTACACCGGGGAGCTGTTTTTT CASSRKRVRAYTGELFF
TRBJ1-1 NA NA TRBV4-2 TGTGCCAGCAGCCATTCAGGGGACCTGAACACTGAAGCTTTCTTT CASSHSGDLNTEAFF
TRBJ1-1 few NA TRBV6-5 TGTGCCAGTCGGACGGAGGAACGTGCGGCTTTCTTT CASRTEERAAFF
TRBJ2-1 few NA TRBV6-8 TGTACCAGCAGGTTGACAGAAAGCTCCTACAATGAGCAGTTCTTC CTSRLTESSYNEQFF
TRBJ1-1 NA NA TRBV6-1 TGTGCCTCCACCCCGGGGCCCACTGAAGCTTTCTTT CASTPGPTEAFF
TRBJ2-5 NA TRBD1 TRBV7-9 TGTGCCAGCAGCTTACCTCAGGACAGGGACGAGACCCAGTACTTC CASSLPQDRDETQYF
TRBJ2-1 NA TRBD1 TRBV2 TGTGCCAGCCCGGGACAGGGGGCCTGGAATGAGCAGTTCTTC CASPGQGAWNEQFF
TRBJ2-2 NA TRBD2 TRBV6-2/TRBV6-3 TGTGCCAGCAGTTTTTCACTAGCGGGGTTCACCGGGGAGCTGTTTTTT CASSFSLAGFTGELFF
TRBJ1-3 many NA TRBV7-6 TGTGCCAGCAGCCAGGGACTGGAGCCCTCTGGAAACACCATATATTTT CASSQGLEPSGNTIYF
TRBJ1-6 NA NA TRBV6-6 TGTGCCAGCAGTTACTTGGACACCGCCTTAGACTTT CASSYLDTALDF
TRBJ2-5 NA NA TRBV6-2/TRBV6-3 TGTGCCAGCAGTTACGACTTATCCACACAGGGCAGGCCAGATGAGAACCAGTACTTC CASSYDLSTQGRPDENQYF
TRBJ1-5 NA TRBD1 TRBV6-1 TGTGCCAGCAGGCAACCCCCGCCGGGACAGGGGGCTGGTCAGCCCCAGCATTTT CASRQPPPGQGAGQPQHF